These 23 T cell receptor beta chains were sequenced from one sample in a study of brain T cells in children with intractable seizures. Sequencing was performed with immunoSEQ multiplex PCR; in TCRdb, only in-frame clones are kept and a portion is missing. Of about 110,000 clones listed, approximately 94% are singletons. The sequencing used peripheral blood, collected at surgery. Receptors were obtained from a boy under two years old with hemimegalencephaly and intractable seizures.

This rearrangement joins TRBV7-8 to TRBJ2-4; 12 bases align to TRBD2. This CDR3 contains 17 residues. CDR1 is SGHVS and CDR2 is FQNEAQ in the germline V gene. Trimming at V came to 3 bases and at J to 1 base, leaving 4 bases not matched to a gene. The CDR3 DNA reads as TGTGCCAGCAGCTTGTCTAGCGGGAGGGGGGCCAAAAACATTCAGTACTTC. Protein sequence: CASSLSSGRGAKNIQYF.

The chain has TRBV6-4 and TRBJ1-2; 7 nucleotides agree with TRBD1. Germline V CDR1 and CDR2: MRHNA, SNTAGT. The CDR3 spans 15 residues. The ends lost 4 bases at V and 5 bases at J; junction bases unmatched: 10. The CDR3 DNA is TGTGCCAGCAGTGCGGCTCCCACAGGGGTATATGGCTACACCTTC. It codes for CASSAAPTGVYGYTF.

The chain is built from TRBV10-3 and TRBJ2-3; 9 bases are a match to TRBD2. The CDR3 is 16 residues long. CDR1 is ENHRY and CDR2 is SYGVKD in the germline V gene. V trimming: 1 base; J trimming: 5 bases; junction bases outside the gene matches: 7. CDR3 loop: CAISELDETSGDTQYF. The CDR3 coding sequence is TGTGCCATCAGTGAGTTGGATGAGACTAGCGGAGATACGCAGTATTTT.

The V and J genes are TRBV5-1 and TRBJ2-1; 11 bases agree with TRBD2. The length of the CDR3 is 16 residues. CDR1 and CDR2 from the germline V gene are SGHRS and YFSETQ. V shed 3 bases, J shed 2 bases, and the junction held 4 bases outside the gene matches. Here the CDR3 reads CASSWGLAETYNEQFF. The CDR3 bases are TGCGCCAGCAGCTGGGGACTAGCGGAAACCTACAATGAGCAGTTCTTC.

J is TRBJ1-5 and V is TRBV19, with a tentative D call TRBD1 (5 bases). The germline V gene has CDR1 LNHDA and CDR2 SQIVND (reference sequence). The CDR3 spans 12 residues. V lost 8 bases, J lost 7 bases, and 12 bases lay in between. The CDR3 region has the DNA TGTGCCAGTGGGGCAGGGAGACAGCCCCAGCATTTT. Its protein product is CASGAGRQPQHF. The full variable domain, rest sourced from reference TRBV19 and TRBJ1-5, is DGGITQSPKYLFRKEGQNVTLSCEQNLNHDAMYWYRQDPGQGLRLIYYSQIVNDFQKGDIAEGYSVSREKKESFPLTVTSAQKNPTAFYLCASGAGRQPQHFGDGTRLSIL.

This chain links TRBV6-1 with TRBJ1-2; 11 nucleotides match TRBD1. V dropped 3 bases and J dropped 4; count of bases not matched to a gene: 4. Germline loops: CDR1 MNHNS, CDR2 SASEGT. The CDR3 contains 15 residues. CDR3 in DNA: TGTGCCAGCAGTGATCCGGGACAGGGGGTCTATGGCTACACCTTC. It specifies CASSDPGQGVYGYTF.

The rearrangement links TRBV6-5 to TRBJ2-3; no firm D call. CDR3 length equals 15 residues. Germline loops: CDR1 MNHEY, CDR2 SVGAGI. Between the trimmed V and J ends, which lost 0 bases and 1 base, there was a span of 8 bases. The CDR3 sequence is CASSYSPTRTDTQYF. The CDR3 DNA follows: TGTGCCAGCAGTTACTCGCCTACCCGCACAGATACGCAGTATTTT.

This chain joins TRBV6-2 or TRBV6-3 and TRBJ2-7; D may match TRBD1 or TRBD2 (5 bases each). The CDR3 sequence is 15 residues long. Trimming left V 5 bases short and J 6 bases short, with 20 bases between. Germline CDR1 is MNHEY and CDR2 is SVGEGT. The CDR3 region has the DNA TGTGCCAGCAGTACCCCTAGGGGACCCCCATCCGAGCAGTACTTC. Protein product: CASSTPRGPPSEQYF.

The chain joins TRBV10-2 to TRBJ2-1; possibly TRBD2 for D (6 bases). V was trimmed by 6 bases and J by 4 bases, leaving 16 bases between them. Germline lookup yields CDR1 WSHSY and CDR2 SAAADI. The CDR3 totals 15 residues. This CDR3 reads CASRTRDSFYNEQFF. DNA of the CDR3: TGCGCCAGCAGGACCCGGGACTCGTTTTACAATGAGCAGTTCTTC.

The chain is built from TRBV30 and TRBJ2-2, with unresolved D. There are 10 residues in the CDR3. Germline V CDR1 and CDR2: GTSNPN, SVGIG (reference sequence). The V and J ends lost 8 bases and 8 bases respectively, with 9 bases between them. CDR3 nucleotides: TGTGCCCTCAAGAGGGGGGAGCTGTTTTTT. It is translated as CALKRGELFF. Looking up the rest from reference TRBV30 and TRBJ2-2 gives the full variable domain: SQTIHQWPATLVQPVGSPLSLECTVEGTSNPNLYWYRQAAGRGLQLLFYSVGIGQISSEVPQNLSASRPQDRQFILSSKKLLLSDSGFYLCALKRGELFFGEGSRLTVL.

V and J are TRBV3-1 (or the pseudogene TRBV3-2) and TRBJ2-2, with 12 bases matching TRBD2. J lost 3 bases, V lost 4 bases, and 6 bases had no gene match. CDR3 length equals 17 residues. Looked up from germline, CDR1 is LGHDT and CDR2 is YNNKEL (reference sequence). This chain's CDR3 is CASSRLAGDPHTGELFF. The CDR3 DNA follows: TGTGCCAGCAGCCGACTAGCGGGAGACCCCCACACCGGGGAGCTGTTTTTT.

This chain links TRBV6-2 or TRBV6-3 with TRBJ1-2, with 8 bases aligning to TRBD1. In germline, CDR1 is MNHEY, CDR2 SVGEGT. The CDR3 contains 15 residues. V was pared by 4 bases and J by 2 bases, with 6 bases of the junction left unmatched. The CDR3 sequence: CASSSPDRGNYGYTF. In DNA form, the CDR3 reads TGTGCCAGCAGTTCCCCAGACAGGGGCAACTATGGCTACACCTTC.

The chain joins TRBV27 to TRBJ2-2; TRBD2 matches 8 bases. This CDR3 has 17 residues. The trim removed 3 bases at V and 8 bases at J, leaving 14 bases unmatched. Germline V gene data show CDR1 as MNHEY and CDR2 as SMNVEV (reference sequence). Here the CDR3 reads CASSFVTAGGQGGELFF. The CDR3 DNA follows: TGTGCCAGCAGTTTCGTTACGGCGGGAGGCCAGGGGGGGGAGCTGTTTTTT.

V usage is TRBV6-5 and J usage is TRBJ2-7; maybe TRBD1 (6 bases). The CDR3 runs 14 residues. Deletions cut 2 bases from V and 6 bases from J, with 14 bases between. The V gene's germline CDR1 is MNHEY and CDR2 SVGAGI. CDR3 DNA: TGTGCCAGCAGTTACGTCAGGGGCGGGTCCGAGCAGTACTTC. The encoded protein is CASSYVRGGSEQYF.

The chain joins TRBV11-2 to TRBJ1-4; 9 nucleotides align to TRBD1. The CDR3 is made up of 16 amino acids. The ends lost 5 bases at V and 2 bases at J; junction bases unmatched: 6. Germline CDR1 SGHAT, CDR2 FQNNGV. DNA for the CDR3: TGTGCCAGCAGCCAGACAGGGGGGGGCACTAATGAAAAACTGTTTTTT. Protein: CASSQTGGGTNEKLFF.

The chain combines TRBV14 with TRBJ2-7; no definite D call. Looked up from germline, CDR1 is SGHDN and CDR2 is FVKESK. The CDR3 runs to 13 residues. V lost 4 bases, J lost 2 bases, and 9 bases lay in between. CDR3 sequence: CASSLGWAYEQYF. As DNA, the CDR3 is TGTGCCAGCAGCCTGGGATGGGCCTACGAGCAGTACTTC. Based on the CDR3 plus reference TRBV14 and TRBJ2-7, the full variable domain is EAGVTQFPSHSVIEKGQTVTLRCDPISGHDNLYWYRRVMGKEIKFLLHFVKESKQDESGMPNNRFLAERTGGTYSTLKVQPAELEDSGVYFCASSLGWAYEQYFGPGTRLTVT.

V gene TRBV2 combines with J gene TRBJ2-7; TRBD2 aligns across 12 bases. CDR1 SNHLY and CDR2 FYNNEI come from the germline V gene. The CDR3 spans 16 residues. With V trimmed by 6 bases and J by 7 bases, 13 bases remained unmatched. Written as DNA, the CDR3 is TGTGCCAGCAGAGAACACCTAGCGGGAGGGCCGGGGGAGCAGTACTTC. Encoded protein: CASREHLAGGPGEQYF.

The genes are TRBV6-5 and TRBJ2-1; 8 bases agree with TRBD2. CDR3 length: 14 residues. Germline V CDR1 and CDR2: MNHEY, SVGAGI. The J segment lost 0 bases and the V segment lost 5 bases, leaving 0 bases of the junction unmatched. The CDR3 loop is CASSSGSSYNEQFF. The CDR3 coding sequence is TGTGCCAGCAGTAGCGGGAGCTCCTACAATGAGCAGTTCTTC.

The genes are TRBV6-5 and TRBJ1-2; unclear D gene. The CDR3 runs 14 residues. From germline, CDR1 is MNHEY and CDR2 SVGAGI. Trimming took 8 bases from V and 3 from J, leaving 16 bases between them. The CDR3 protein is CASGPVRGDYGYTF. Here the CDR3 DNA reads TGTGCCAGCGGTCCTGTCAGAGGCGACTATGGCTACACCTTC.

The V gene is TRBV28, the J gene TRBJ2-1; 8 bases fit TRBD2. The CDR3 is 15 amino acids. V shed 7 bases and J 5 bases; nucleotides not matched to a gene: 10. In germline, CDR1 is MDHEN, CDR2 SYDVKM. Written as DNA, the CDR3 is TGTGCCAGCACGCGTCCGGGAGGGGTAGACAATGAGCAGTTCTTC. Translated, it gives CASTRPGGVDNEQFF.

The chain has TRBV12-5 and TRBJ1-1; possibly TRBD1 for D (5 bases). The CDR3 loop spans 11 amino acids. The germline CDR1 and CDR2 sequences are LGHNT and FRNRAP. The V gene lost 7 bases and the J gene lost 10 bases, with 13 bases spanning the gap. The DNA for the CDR3 is TGTGCTAGTGCCCTCGGGGGATTAGCTTTCTTT. Protein sequence: CASALGGLAFF.

The CDR3 region has the DNA TGTGCCAGCAGTCCTAAAGCGGCGTTCTACAATGAGCAGTTCTTC. Translating it yields CASSPKAAFYNEQFF. The chain is built from TRBV11-2 and TRBJ2-1, with D maybe TRBD2 (5 bases). The CDR3 is 15 amino acids. V was trimmed by 6 bases and J by 3 bases, leaving 15 bases between them. CDR1 SGHAT and CDR2 FQNNGV come from the germline V gene.

The CDR3 reads CASRSIEREGGTGELFF. The CDR3 DNA reads as TGTGCCAGCCGTAGCATAGAGCGGGAGGGGGGCACCGGGGAGCTGTTTTTT. V gene TRBV7-2 combines with J gene TRBJ2-2, with 10 bases that match TRBD2. This CDR3 has 17 amino acids. J lost 4 bases, V lost 8 bases, and 13 bases had no gene match. The germline V gene has CDR1 SGHTA and CDR2 FQGNSA. Complete variable domain (other parts from reference TRBV7-2 and TRBJ2-2): GAGVSQSPSNKVTEKGKDVELRCDPISGHTALYWYRQSLGQGLEFLIYFQGNSAPDKSGLPSDRFSAERTGGSVSTLTIQRTQQEDSAVYLCASRSIEREGGTGELFFGEGSRLTVL.